This T cell receptor beta chain was sequenced during a study of T-cell reconstitution after alpha-beta-depleted transplantation in children. Unique molecular identifiers featured in how the TCRbeta library was prepared. TCRdb fed the PCR reads into MiXCR, producing one record per CDR3 protein. The sample lists 550,000 to 800,000 distinct CDR3 sequences; about an eighth were seen once. This clonotype has a count of ten or more. Germline assignment: CDR1 SEHNR and CDR2 FQNEAQ (reference sequence). This CDR3 is built from 12 residues. V dropped 5 bases and J dropped 2 bases, with 7 bases sitting between them.

V is TRBV7-9 and J is TRBJ2-7, with D unclear. The sample consisted of PBMCs, taken before TCRalphabeta/CD19-depleted stem cell transplant. The clonotype comes from a girl aged 2-10 years with congenital amegakaryocytic thrombocytopenia, due to receive a stem cell transplant. CDR3 DNA sequence: TGTGCCAGCAGCCCTAGGGCCTACGAGCAGTACTTC. Translated, it gives CASSPRAYEQYF.